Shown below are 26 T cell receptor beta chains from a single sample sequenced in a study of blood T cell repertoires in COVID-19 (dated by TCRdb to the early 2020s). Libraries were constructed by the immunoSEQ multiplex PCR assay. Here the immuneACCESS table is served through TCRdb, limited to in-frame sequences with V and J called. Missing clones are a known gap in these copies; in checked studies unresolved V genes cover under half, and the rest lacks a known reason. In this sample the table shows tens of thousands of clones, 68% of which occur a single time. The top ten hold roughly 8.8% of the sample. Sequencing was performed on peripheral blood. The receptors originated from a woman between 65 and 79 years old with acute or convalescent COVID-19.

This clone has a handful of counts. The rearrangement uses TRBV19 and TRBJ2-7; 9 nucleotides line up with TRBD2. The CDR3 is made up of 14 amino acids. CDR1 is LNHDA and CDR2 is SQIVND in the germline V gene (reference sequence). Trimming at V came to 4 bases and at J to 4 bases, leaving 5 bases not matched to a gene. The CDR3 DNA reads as TGTGCCAGTAGTACCCGGACTAGCGCGTACGAGCAGTACTTC. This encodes CASSTRTSAYEQYF.

The CDR3 spells CASGPGLAANLNTGELFF. The CDR3 DNA reads TGTGCCAGCGGGCCGGGACTAGCGGCAAACCTGAACACCGGGGAGCTGTTTTTT. The genes are TRBV19 and TRBJ2-2, with 11 bases that match TRBD2. V shed 9 bases, J shed 1 base, and the junction held 13 bases outside the gene matches. Germline CDR1 and CDR2: LNHDA and SQIVND (reference sequence). CDR3 length: 18 residues.

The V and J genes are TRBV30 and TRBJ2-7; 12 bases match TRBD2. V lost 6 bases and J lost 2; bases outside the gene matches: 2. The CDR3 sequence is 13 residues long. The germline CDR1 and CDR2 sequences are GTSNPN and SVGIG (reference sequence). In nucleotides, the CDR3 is TGTGCCTGCCGGACTAGCGGGGCCTACGAGCAGTACTTC. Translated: CACRTSGAYEQYF.

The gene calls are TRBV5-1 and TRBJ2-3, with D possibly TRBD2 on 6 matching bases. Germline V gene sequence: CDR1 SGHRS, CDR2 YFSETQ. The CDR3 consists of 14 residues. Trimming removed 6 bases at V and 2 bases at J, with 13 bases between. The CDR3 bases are TGCGCCAGCAATACGGGGGAGGACACAGATACGCAGTATTTT. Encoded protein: CASNTGEDTDTQYF.

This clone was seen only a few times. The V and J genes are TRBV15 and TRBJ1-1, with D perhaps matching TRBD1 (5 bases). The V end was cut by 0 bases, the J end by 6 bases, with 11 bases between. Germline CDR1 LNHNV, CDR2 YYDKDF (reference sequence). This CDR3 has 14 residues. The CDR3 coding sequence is TGTGCCACCAGCAGAGATCAGGGCTTGGCTGAAGCTTTCTTT. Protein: CATSRDQGLAEAFF.

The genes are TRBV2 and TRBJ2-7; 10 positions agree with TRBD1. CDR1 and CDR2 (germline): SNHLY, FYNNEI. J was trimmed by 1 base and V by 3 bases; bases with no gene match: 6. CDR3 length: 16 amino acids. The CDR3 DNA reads TGTGCCAGCAGTGACACCGGACAGGGGGTTTCCTACGAGCAGTACTTC. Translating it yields CASSDTGQGVSYEQYF.

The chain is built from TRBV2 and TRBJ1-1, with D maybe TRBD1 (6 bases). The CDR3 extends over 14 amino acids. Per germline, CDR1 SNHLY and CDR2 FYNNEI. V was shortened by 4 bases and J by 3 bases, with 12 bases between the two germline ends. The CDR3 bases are TGTGCCAGCAGTGCCCAGACAGGATACACTGAAGCTTTCTTT. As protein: CASSAQTGYTEAFF.

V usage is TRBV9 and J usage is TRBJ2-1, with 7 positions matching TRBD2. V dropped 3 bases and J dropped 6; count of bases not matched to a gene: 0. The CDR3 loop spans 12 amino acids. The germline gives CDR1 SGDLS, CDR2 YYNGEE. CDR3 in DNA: TGTGCCAGCAGCGGGGAGGGCAATGAGCAGTTCTTC. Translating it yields CASSGEGNEQFF.

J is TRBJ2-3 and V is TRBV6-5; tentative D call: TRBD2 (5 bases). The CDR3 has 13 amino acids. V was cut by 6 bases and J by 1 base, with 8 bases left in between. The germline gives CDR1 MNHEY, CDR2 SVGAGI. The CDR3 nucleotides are TGTGCCAGCAGGCCCGGGGGCACAGATACGCAGTATTTT. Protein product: CASRPGGTDTQYF.

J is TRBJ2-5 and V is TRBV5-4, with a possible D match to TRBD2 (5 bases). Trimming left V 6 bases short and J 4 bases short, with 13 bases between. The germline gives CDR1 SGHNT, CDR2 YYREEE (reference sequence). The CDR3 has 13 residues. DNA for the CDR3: TGTGCCAGCACCAGGACTTTAGGAGAGACCCAGTACTTC. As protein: CASTRTLGETQYF.

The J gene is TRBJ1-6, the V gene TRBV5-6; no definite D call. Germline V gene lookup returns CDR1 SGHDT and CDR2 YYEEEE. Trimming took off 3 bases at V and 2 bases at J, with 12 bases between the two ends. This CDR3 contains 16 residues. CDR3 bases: TGTGCCAGCAGCTGGGCCGGGGTCACCTATAATTCACCCCTCCACTTT. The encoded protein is CASSWAGVTYNSPLHF.

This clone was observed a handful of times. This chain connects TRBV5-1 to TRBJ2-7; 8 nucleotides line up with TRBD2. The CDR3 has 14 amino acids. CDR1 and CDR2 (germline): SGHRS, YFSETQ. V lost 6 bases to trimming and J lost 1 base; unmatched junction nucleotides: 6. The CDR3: CASTGGERSYEQYF. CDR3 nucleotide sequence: TGCGCCAGCACCGGGGGGGAGAGGTCCTACGAGCAGTACTTC.

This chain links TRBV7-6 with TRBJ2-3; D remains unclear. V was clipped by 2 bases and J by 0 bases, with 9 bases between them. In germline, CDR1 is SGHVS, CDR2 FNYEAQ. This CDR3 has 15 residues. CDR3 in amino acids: CASSLYGRSTDTQYF. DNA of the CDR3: TGTGCCAGCAGCTTATATGGCAGGAGCACAGATACGCAGTATTTT.

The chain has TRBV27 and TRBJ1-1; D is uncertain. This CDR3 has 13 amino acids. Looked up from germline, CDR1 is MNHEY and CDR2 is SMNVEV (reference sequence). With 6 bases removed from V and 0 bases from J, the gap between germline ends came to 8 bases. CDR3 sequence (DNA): TGTGCCAGCAGCTCGTACTTGAACACTGAAGCTTTCTTT. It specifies CASSSYLNTEAFF.

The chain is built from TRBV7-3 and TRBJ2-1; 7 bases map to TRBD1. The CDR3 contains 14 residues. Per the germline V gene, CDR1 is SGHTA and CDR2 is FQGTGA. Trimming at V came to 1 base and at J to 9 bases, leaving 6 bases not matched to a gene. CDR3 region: CASSLKGAAGEQFF. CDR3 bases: TGTGCCAGCAGCTTAAAGGGGGCCGCGGGTGAGCAGTTCTTC.

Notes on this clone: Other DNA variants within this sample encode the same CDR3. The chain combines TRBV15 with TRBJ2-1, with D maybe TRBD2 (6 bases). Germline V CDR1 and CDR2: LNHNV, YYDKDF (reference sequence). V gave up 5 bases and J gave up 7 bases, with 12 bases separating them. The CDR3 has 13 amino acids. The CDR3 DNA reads TGTGCCACCAGCGTGGGACGGGGGAATGAGCAGTTCTTC. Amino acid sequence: CATSVGRGNEQFF.

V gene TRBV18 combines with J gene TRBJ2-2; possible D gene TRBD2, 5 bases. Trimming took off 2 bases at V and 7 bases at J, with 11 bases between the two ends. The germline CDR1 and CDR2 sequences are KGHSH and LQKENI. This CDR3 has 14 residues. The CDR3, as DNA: TGTGCCAGCTCACCAGGGAGTGGGCTCGGGGAGCTGTTTTTT. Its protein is CASSPGSGLGELFF. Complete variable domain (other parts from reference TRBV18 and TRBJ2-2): NAGVMQNPRHLVRRRGQEARLRCSPMKGHSHVYWYRQLPEEGLKFMVYLQKENIIDESGMPKERFSAEFPKEGPSILRIQQVVRGDSAAYFCASSPGSGLGELFFGEGSRLTVL.

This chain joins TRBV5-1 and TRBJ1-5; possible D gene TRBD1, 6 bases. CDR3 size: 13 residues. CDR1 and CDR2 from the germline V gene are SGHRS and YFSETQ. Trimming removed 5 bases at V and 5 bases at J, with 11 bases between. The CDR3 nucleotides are TGCGCCAGCAGACCAGGGGATGATCAGCCCCAGCATTTT. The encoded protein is CASRPGDDQPQHF.

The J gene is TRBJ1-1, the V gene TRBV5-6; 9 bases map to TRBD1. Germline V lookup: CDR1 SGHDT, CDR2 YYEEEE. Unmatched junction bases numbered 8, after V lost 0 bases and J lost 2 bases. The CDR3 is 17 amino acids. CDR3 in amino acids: CASSLGRTGVGNTEAFF. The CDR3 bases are TGTGCCAGCAGCTTGGGGCGGACAGGGGTAGGAAACACTGAAGCTTTCTTT.

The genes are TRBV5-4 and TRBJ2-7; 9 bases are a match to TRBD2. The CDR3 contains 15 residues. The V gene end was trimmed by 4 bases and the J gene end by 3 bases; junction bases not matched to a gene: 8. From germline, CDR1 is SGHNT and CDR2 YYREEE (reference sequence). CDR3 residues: CASSLSSGAGYEQYF. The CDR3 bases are TGTGCCAGCAGCCTTTCTAGCGGGGCTGGCTACGAGCAGTACTTC.

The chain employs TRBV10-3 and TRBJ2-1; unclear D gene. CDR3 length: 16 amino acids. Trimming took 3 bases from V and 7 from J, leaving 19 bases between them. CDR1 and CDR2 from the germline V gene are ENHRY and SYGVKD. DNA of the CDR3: TGTGCCATCAGTGAAGTACTCACCCGGTTCGGGAATGAGCAGTTCTTC. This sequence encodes CAISEVLTRFGNEQFF.

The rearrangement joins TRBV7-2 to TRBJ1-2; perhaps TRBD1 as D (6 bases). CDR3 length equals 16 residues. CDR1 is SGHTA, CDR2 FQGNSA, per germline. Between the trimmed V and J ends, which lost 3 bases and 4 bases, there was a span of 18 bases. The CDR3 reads CASSFSGGGTIYGYTF. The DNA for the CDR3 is TGTGCCAGCAGCTTCAGCGGGGGGGGGACAATCTATGGCTACACCTTC.

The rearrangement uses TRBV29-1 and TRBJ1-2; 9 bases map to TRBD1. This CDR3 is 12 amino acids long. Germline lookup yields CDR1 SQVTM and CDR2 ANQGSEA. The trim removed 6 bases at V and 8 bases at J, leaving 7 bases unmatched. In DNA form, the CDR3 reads TGCAGCGTGGAGGGACAGGGTTGGGGCTACACCTTC. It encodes CSVEGQGWGYTF.

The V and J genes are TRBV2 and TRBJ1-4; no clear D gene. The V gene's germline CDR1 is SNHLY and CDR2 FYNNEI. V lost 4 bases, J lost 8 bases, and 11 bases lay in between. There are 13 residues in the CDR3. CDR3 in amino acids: CASSAEAEEKLFF. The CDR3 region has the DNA TGTGCCAGCAGTGCCGAAGCCGAAGAAAAACTGTTTTTT.

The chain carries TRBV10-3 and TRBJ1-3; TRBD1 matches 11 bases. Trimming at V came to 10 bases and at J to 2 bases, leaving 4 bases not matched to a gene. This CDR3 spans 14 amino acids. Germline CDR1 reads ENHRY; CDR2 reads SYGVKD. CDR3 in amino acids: CATWDRGTGNTIYF. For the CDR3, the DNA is TGTGCCACCTGGGACAGGGGGACTGGAAACACCATATATTTT.

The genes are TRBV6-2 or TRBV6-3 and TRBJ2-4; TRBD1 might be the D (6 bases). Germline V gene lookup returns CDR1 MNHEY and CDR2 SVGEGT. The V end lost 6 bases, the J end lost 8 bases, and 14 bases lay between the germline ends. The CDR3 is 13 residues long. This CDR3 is CASSHRVGDIQYF. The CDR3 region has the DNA TGTGCCAGCAGCCACAGGGTAGGAGACATTCAGTACTTC.